The clone carrying this T cell receptor (beta chain) was detected a few times. Its specificity is not known. Trimming removed 3 bases at V and 9 bases at J, with 6 bases between. The CDR3 extends over 11 amino acids. Germline CDR1 SGHTA, CDR2 FQGNSA. This entry belongs to a study of beta chain features in type 1 diabetes. The study's findings and limits: Type 1 diabetes patients had moderately but significantly shorter TCRB CDR3s in all four CD4+ subsets. No resolution was reached here on whether HLA type influences TCRB rearrangement. The cDNA sequencing approach could over-represent high-TCR-expressing cells.

The isolated RNA, all of it, was reverse transcribed, so expressed TCRB transcripts were what got sequenced. The table came from immunoSEQ multiplex PCR; TCRdb's copy has only in-frame clones and leaves some out. The sample shows around 160,000 clones, 40% to 55% of them seen only once. Sorting gave populations that all exceeded 98% purity. This receptor was taken from a man aged 18 to 35 in good health. Sequencing was done on a sample of Tregs from blood. V and J are TRBV7-2 and TRBJ2-1; D perhaps matches TRBD2 (5 bases). The CDR3 sequence: CASSLTIEQFF. CDR3 nucleotides: TGTGCCAGCAGCTTGACTATTGAGCAGTTCTTC.